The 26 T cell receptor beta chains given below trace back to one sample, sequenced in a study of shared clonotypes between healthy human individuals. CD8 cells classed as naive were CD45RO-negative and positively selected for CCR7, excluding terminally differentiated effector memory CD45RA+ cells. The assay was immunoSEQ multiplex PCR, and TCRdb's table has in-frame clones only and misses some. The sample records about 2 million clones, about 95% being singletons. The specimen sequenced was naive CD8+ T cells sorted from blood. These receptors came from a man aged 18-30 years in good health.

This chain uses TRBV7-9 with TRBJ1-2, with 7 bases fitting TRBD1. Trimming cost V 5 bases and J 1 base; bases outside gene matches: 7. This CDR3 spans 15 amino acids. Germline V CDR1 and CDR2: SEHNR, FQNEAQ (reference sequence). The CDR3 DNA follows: TGTGCCAGCAGCCCGGGGACAGCTTATAACTATGGCTACACCTTC. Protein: CASSPGTAYNYGYTF.

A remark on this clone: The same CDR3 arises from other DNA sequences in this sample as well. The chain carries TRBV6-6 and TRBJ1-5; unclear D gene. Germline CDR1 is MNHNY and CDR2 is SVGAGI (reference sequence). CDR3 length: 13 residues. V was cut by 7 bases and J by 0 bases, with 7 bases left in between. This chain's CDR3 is CASTPDSNQPQHF. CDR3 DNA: TGTGCCAGCACGCCAGATAGCAATCAGCCCCAGCATTTT.

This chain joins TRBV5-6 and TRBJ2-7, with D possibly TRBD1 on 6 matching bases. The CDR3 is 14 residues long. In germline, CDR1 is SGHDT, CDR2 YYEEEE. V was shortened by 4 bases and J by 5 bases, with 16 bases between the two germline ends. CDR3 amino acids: CASSTVGGGDEQYF. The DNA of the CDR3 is TGTGCCAGCAGCACCGTAGGGGGTGGAGACGAGCAGTACTTC.

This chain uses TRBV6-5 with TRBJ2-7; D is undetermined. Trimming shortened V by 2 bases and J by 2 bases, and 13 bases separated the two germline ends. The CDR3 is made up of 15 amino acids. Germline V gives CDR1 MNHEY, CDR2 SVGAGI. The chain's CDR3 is CASSYQLGTPYEQYF. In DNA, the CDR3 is TGTGCCAGCAGTTACCAGCTGGGCACCCCCTACGAGCAGTACTTC.

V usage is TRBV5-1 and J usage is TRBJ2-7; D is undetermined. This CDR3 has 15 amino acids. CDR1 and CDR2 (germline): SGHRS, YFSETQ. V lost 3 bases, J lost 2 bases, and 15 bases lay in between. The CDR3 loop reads CASSSIPINPYEQYF. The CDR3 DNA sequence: TGCGCCAGCAGCTCTATACCCATAAACCCCTACGAGCAGTACTTC.

The CDR3 loop is CASSFIEGGEQYF. The CDR3 DNA reads as TGTGCCAGCAGTTTCATTGAGGGAGGCGAGCAGTACTTC. The J gene is TRBJ2-7, the V gene TRBV28; TRBD2 is a possible D gene (6 bases). V was trimmed by 3 bases and J by 6 bases, leaving 12 bases between them. CDR3 length: 13 amino acids. Germline assignment: CDR1 MDHEN and CDR2 SYDVKM. Supplemented by reference TRBV28 and TRBJ2-7, the full variable domain reads DVKVTQSSRYLVKRTGEKVFLECVQDMDHENMFWYRQDPGLGLRLIYFSYDVKMKEKGDIPEGYSVSREKKERFSLILESASTNQTSMYLCASSFIEGGEQYFGPGTRLTVT.

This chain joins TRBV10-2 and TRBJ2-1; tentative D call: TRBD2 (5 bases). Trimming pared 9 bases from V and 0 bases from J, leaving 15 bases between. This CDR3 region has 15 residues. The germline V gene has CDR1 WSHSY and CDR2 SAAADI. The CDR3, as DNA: TGCGCCAGTAAGGGAGACTACCGCTCCTACAATGAGCAGTTCTTC. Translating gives CASKGDYRSYNEQFF.

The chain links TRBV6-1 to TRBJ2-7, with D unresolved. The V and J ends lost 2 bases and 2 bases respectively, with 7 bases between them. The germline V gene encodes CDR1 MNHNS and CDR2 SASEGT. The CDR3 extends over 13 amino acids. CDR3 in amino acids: CASSERKPYEQYF. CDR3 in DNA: TGTGCCAGCAGTGAACGGAAACCCTACGAGCAGTACTTC.

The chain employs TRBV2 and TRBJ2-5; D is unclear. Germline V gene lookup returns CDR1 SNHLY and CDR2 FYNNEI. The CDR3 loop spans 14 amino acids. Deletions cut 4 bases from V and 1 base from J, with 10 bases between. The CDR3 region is CASSVDTSQETQYF. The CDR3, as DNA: TGTGCCAGCAGTGTAGACACCTCCCAAGAGACCCAGTACTTC.

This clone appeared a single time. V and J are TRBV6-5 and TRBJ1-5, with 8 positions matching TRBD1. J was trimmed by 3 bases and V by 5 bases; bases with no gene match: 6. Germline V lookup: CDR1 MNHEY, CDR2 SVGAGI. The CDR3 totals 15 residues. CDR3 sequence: CASSPGTGLNQPQHF. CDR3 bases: TGTGCCAGCAGTCCCGGGACAGGCCTCAATCAGCCCCAGCATTTT.

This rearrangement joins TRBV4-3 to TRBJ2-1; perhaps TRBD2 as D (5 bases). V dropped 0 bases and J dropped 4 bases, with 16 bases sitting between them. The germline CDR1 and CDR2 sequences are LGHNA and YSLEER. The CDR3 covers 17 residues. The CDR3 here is CASSQDLRLGAYNEQFF. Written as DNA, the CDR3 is TGCGCCAGCAGCCAAGATTTGAGGTTGGGAGCATACAATGAGCAGTTCTTC.

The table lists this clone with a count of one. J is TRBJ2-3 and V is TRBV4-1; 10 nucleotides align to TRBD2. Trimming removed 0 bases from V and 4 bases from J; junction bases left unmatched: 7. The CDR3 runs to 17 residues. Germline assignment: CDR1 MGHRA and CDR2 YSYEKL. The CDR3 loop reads CASSQEASGGPPDTQYF. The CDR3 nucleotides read TGCGCCAGCAGCCAAGAAGCTAGCGGGGGACCTCCAGATACGCAGTATTTT.

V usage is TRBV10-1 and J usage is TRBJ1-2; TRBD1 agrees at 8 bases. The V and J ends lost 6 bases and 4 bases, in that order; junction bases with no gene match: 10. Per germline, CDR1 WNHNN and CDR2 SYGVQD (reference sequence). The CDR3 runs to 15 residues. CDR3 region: CASSEDRANPYGYTF. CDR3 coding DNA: TGCGCCAGCAGCGAGGACAGGGCCAACCCCTATGGCTACACCTTC.

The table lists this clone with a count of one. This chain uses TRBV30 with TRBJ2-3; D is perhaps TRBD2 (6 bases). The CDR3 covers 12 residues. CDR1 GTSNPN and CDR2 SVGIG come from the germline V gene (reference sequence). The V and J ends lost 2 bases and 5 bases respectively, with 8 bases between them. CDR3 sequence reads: CAWSPAGDTQYF. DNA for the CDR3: TGTGCCTGGAGTCCAGCGGGAGATACGCAGTATTTT. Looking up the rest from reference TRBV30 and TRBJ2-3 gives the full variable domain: SQTIHQWPATLVQPVGSPLSLECTVEGTSNPNLYWYRQAAGRGLQLLFYSVGIGQISSEVPQNLSASRPQDRQFILSSKKLLLSDSGFYLCAWSPAGDTQYFGPGTRLTVL.

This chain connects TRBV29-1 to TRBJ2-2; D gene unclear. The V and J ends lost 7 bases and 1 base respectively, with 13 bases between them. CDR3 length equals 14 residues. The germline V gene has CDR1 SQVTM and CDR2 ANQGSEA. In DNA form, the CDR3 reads TGCAGCGGCGTTGACCCCGGGAACACCGGGGAGCTGTTTTTT. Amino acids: CSGVDPGNTGELFF.

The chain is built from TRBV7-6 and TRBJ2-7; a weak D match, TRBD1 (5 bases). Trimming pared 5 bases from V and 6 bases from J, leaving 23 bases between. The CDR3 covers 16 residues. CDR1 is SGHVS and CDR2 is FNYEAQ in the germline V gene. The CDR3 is CASSPLAVTGESEQYF. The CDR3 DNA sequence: TGTGCCAGCAGCCCCCTCGCCGTTACAGGAGAGAGCGAGCAGTACTTC.

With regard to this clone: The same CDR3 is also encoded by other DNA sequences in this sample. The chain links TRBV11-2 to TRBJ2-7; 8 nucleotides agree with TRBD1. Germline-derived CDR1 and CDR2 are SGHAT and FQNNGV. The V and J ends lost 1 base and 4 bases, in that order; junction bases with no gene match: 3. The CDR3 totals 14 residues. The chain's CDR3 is CASSLGTGTYEQYF. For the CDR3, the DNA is TGTGCCAGCAGCTTAGGGACAGGGACGTACGAGCAGTACTTC.

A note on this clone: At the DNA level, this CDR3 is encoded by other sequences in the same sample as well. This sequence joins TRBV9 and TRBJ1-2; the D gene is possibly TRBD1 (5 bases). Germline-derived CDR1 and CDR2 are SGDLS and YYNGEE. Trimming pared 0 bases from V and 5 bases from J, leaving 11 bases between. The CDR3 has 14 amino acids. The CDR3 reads CASSVGGAGYGYTF. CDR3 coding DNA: TGTGCCAGCAGCGTAGGGGGCGCGGGGTATGGCTACACCTTC.

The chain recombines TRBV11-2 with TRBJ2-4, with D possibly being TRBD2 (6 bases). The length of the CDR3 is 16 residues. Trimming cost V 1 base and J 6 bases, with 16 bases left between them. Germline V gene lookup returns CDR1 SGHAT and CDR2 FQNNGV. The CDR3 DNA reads TGTGCCAGCAGCTTAGGCGGGACCTTAGAGGCAAACATTCAGTACTTC. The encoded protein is CASSLGGTLEANIQYF.

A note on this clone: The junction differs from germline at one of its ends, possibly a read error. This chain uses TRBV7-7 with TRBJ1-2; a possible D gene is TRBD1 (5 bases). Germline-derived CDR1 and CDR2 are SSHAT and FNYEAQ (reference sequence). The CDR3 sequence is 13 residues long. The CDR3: CASSQGDNYGYTF. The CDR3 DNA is TGTGCTAGCAGCCAAGGGGATAACTATGGCTACACCTTC.

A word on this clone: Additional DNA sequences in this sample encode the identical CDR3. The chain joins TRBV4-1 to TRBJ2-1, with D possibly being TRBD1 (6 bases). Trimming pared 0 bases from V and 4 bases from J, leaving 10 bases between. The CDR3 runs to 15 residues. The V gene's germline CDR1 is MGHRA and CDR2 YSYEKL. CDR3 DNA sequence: TGCGCCAGCAGCCAAGAGCAGGGGCCGTACAATGAGCAGTTCTTC. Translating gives CASSQEQGPYNEQFF.

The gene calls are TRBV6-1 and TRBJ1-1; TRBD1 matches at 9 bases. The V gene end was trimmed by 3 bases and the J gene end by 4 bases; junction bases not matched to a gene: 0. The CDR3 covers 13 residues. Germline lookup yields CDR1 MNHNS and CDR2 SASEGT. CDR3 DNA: TGTGCCAGCAGTGAGGGACAGGGCACTGAAGCTTTCTTT. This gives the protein CASSEGQGTEAFF.

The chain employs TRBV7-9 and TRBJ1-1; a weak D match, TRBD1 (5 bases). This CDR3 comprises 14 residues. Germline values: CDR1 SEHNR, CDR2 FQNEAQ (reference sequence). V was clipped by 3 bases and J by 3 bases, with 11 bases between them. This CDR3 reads CASSLWGRHTEAFF. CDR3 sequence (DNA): TGTGCCAGCAGCTTGTGGGGACGGCACACTGAAGCTTTCTTT.

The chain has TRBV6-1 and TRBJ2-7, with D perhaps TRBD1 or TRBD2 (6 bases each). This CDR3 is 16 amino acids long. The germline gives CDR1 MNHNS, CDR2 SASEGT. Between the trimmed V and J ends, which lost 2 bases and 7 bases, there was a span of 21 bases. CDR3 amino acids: CASSESGQVRGREQYF. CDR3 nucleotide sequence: TGTGCCAGCAGTGAATCGGGACAAGTCCGTGGGAGGGAGCAGTACTTC.

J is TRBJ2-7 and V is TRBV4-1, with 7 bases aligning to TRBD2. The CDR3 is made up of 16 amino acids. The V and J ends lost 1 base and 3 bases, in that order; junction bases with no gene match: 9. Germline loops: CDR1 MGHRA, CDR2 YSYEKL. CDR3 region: CASSQATGTMNYEQYF. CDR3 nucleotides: TGCGCCAGCAGCCAAGCGACCGGGACTATGAACTACGAGCAGTACTTC.

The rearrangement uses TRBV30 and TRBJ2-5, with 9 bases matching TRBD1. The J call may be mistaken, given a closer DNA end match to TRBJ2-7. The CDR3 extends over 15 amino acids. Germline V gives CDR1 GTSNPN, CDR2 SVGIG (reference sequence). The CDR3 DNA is TGTGCCTGGAGGCTTCCGGGACAGGGATCCTACGAGCAGTACTTC. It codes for CAWRLPGQGSYEQYF.